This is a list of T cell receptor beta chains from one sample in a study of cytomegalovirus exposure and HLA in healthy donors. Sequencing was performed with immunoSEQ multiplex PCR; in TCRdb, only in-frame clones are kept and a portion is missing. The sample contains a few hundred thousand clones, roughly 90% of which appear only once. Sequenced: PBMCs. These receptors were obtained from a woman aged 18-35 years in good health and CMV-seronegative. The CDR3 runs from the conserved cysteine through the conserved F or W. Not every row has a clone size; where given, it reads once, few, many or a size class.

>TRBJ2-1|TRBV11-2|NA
CASGTRSYNEQFF
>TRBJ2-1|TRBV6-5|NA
CASSSGLEGKMSQFF
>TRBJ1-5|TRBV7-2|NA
CASSSQGRGNQPQHF
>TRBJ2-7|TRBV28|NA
CASSPTADRSGEQYF
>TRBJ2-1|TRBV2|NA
CASKWTGNNEQFF
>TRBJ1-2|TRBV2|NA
CASSEMGQGRFYTF
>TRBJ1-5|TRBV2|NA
CASSEALRTGGVQPQHF
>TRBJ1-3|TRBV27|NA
CASSPSGTGVGNTIYF
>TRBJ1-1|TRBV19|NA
CASSIVPGQGNTEAFF
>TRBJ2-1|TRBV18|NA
CASSRDRASYNEQFF
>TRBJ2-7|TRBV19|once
CASSISTGLAGGSYEQYF
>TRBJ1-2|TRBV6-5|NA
CASSNRGRGYGYTF
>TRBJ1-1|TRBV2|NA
CASSDSGGNTEAFF
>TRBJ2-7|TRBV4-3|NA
CASSQDEPGLAGGLVEQYF
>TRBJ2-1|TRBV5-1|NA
CASSLVQEIYNEQFF
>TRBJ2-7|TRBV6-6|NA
CASSYSLGGRNYEQYF
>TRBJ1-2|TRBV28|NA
CASSLQWAYGYTF
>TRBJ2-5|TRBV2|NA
CASSRYWETQYF
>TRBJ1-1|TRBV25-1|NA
CASSDQGLGEAFF
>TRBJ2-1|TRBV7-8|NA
CASSTSSGGSYNEQFF
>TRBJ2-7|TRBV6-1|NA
CASSEGQGFYEQYF
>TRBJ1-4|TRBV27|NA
CASSPALRGLFF
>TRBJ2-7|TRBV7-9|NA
CASSPTPSGEQYF
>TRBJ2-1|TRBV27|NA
CASSHIRDEQFF
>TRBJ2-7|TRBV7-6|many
CASSPGPGLAGLSGEQYF
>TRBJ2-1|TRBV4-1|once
CASSQVGEGHEQFF
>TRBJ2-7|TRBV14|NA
CASSQDPGQGDEQYF
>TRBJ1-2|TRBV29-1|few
CSVDSHYGYTF
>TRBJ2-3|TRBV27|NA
CASSSLAGGTDTQYF
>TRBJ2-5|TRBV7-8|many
CASSSTTALQETQYF
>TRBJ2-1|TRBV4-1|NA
CASSQTGGNYNEQFF
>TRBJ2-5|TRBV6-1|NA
CASSELGPDQETQYF
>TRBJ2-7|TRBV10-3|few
CATGGDEQYF
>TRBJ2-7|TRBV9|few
CASSRSGGHEQYF
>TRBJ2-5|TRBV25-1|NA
CASSRLGVETQYF
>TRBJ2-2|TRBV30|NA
CAGRVLGGELFF
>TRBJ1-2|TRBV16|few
CASSQSGTVRINYGYTF
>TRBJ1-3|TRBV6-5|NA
CASSYTGRSGNTIYF
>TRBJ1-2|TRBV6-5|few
CASSPRGTGYTF
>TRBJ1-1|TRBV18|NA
CASSPPLSGNTEAFF
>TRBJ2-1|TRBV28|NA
CASSSYSGRADNEQFF
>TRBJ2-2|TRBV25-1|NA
CASSGRLAGVNGELFF
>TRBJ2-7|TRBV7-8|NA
CASSQTQKQYEQYF
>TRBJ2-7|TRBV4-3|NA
CASSTRTGPISYEQYF
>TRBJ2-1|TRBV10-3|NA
CAISGGRGLAGDNEQFF
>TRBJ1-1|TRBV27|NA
CASSPIRSPNTEAFF
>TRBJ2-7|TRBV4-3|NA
CASSQDLSGGYEQYF
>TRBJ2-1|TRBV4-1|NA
CASSRFRSLAVSSYNEQFF
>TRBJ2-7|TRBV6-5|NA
CASSRAMSLHEQYF
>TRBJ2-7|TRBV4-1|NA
CASSQEDRVTYEQYF
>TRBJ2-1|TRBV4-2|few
CASSSLAGAGSEQFF
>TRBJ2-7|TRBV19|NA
CASSIGGRDYEQYF
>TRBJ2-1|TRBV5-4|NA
CASSPVGQAYNEQFF
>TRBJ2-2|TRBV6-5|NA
CASSYGRTGSTGELFF
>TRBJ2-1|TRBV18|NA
CASSPLAVSSYNEQFF
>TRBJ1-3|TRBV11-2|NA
CASSPGGGNTIYF
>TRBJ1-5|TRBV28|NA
CASRPDSHTAYSNQPQHF
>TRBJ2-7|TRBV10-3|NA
CAISGTGGNEQYF
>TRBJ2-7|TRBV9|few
CASSPGTANYEQYF